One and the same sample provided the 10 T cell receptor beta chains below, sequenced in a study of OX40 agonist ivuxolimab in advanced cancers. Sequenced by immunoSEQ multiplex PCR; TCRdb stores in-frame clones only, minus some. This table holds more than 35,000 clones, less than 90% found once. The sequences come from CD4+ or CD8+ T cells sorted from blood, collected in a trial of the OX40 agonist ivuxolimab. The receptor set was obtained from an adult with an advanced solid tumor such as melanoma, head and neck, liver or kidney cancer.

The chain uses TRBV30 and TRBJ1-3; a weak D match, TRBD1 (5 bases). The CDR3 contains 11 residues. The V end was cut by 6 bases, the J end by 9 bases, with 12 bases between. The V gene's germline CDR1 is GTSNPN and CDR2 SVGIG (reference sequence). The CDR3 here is CACPLGATIYF. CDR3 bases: TGTGCCTGCCCCTTAGGGGCCACCATATATTTT.

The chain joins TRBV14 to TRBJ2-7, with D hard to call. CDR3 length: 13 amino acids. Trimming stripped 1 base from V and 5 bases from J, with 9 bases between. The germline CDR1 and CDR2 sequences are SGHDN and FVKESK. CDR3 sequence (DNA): TGTGCCAGCAGCCAAGTAGGGCGTGACGAGCAGTACTTC. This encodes CASSQVGRDEQYF.

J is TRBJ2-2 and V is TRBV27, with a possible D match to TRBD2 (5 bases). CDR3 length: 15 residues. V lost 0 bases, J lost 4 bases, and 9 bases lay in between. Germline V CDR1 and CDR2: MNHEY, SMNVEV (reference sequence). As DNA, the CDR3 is TGTGCCAGCAGTTTATCGGCTAGCTTCACCGGGGAGCTGTTTTTT. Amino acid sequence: CASSLSASFTGELFF.

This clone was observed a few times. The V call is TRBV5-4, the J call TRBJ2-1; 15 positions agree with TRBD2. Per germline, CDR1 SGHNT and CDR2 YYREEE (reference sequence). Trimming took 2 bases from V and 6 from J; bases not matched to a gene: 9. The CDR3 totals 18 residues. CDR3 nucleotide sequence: TGTGCCAGCAGCTTTGACCTTCGGACTAGCGGGAGGGCCAATGAGCAGTTCTTC. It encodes CASSFDLRTSGRANEQFF.

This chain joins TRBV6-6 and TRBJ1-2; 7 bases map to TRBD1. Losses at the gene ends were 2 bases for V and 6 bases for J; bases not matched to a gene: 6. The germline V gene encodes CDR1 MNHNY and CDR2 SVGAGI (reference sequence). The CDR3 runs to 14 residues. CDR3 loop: CASSYQGGADGYTF. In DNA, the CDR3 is TGTGCCAGCAGTTACCAGGGGGGAGCGGATGGCTACACCTTC.

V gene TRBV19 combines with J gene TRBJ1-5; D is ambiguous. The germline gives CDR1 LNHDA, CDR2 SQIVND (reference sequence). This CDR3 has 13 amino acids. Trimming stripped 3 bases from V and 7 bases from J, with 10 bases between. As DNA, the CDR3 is TGTGCCAGTAGTATTTCGGGTCGACAGCCCCAGCATTTT. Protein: CASSISGRQPQHF.

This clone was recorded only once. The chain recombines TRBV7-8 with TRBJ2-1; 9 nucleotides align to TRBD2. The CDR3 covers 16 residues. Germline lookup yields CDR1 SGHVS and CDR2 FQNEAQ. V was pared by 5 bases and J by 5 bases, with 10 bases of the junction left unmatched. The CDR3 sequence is CASSLSLGLAHNEQFF. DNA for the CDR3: TGTGCCAGCAGCCTCTCCCTGGGACTAGCACACAATGAGCAGTTCTTC.

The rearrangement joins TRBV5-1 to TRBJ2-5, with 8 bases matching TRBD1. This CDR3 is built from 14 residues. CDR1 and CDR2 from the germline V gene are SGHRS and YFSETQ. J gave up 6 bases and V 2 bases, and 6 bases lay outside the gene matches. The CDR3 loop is CASSFPGGRKTQYF. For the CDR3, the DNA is TGCGCCAGCAGCTTTCCAGGGGGCAGGAAGACCCAGTACTTC.

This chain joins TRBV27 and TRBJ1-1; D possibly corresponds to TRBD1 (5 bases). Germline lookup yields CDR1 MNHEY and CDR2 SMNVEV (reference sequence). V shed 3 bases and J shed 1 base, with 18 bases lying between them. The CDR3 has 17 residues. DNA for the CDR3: TGTGCCAGCAGTTTCGACAGCCAGAGGGACCAGAACACTGAAGCTTTCTTT. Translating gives CASSFDSQRDQNTEAFF.

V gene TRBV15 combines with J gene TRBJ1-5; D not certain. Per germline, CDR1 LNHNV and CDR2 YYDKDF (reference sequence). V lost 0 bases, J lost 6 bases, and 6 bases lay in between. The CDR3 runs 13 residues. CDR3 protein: CATSREGSQPQHF. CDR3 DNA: TGTGCCACCAGCAGAGAAGGTAGTCAGCCCCAGCATTTT.